This TCR beta chain emerged from a study of cytomegalovirus exposure and HLA in healthy donors. About this clone itself: Its antigen is not known.

Overall study findings and caveats: An analysis was carried out later, and it reportedly showed fewer N-insertions in an Asian-associated ancestry cluster than the roughly 700-donor mean. The later analysis indicated that the majority of CMV-associated TCR beta chains appeared HLA-restricted. Reports state that TCR beta sequences accurately predicted most subjects' HLA-A and HLA-B alleles. In a later analysis, TCR beta V- and J-gene trimming was associated with a missense DCLRE1C variant.

The PCR was carried out with 60 Vbeta primers and 13 Jbeta primers. TCRdb's table, derived via immunoSEQ multiplex PCR, lists solely in-frame clones and lacks some. The data hold 150,000 to 250,000 clones, with around three quarters observed a single time. The TCR originated in a young man in good health and CMV-seronegative. Sequenced material: PBMCs.

The CDR3 loop is CASSLGAVQFF. For the CDR3, the DNA is TGTGCCAGCAGCTTAGGAGCGGTGCAGTTCTTC. This rearrangement joins TRBV11-2 to TRBJ2-1, with a tentative D call TRBD2 (5 bases). The V end was cut by 1 base, the J end by 12 bases, with 7 bases between. The CDR3 is 11 amino acids. The germline gives CDR1 SGHAT, CDR2 FQNNGV.